Listed below are T cell receptor beta chains from one sample, sequenced in a study of blood T cell repertoires in COVID-19. Repertoires were generated with immunoSEQ multiplex PCR, while TCRdb's copy carries only in-frame clones and drops some. Here the sample spans 70,000 to 95,000 clones, approximately 86% being singletons. Source material: peripheral blood. The receptors were sampled from a man aged 70-80 years with acute or convalescent COVID-19. Both conserved end residues are part of each CDR3. D genes are given only for firm matches.

TRBJ1-1	TRBD1	TRBV3-1/TRBV3-2	CASSSRDRGNKAFF	TGTGCCAGCAGCTCCCGGGACAGGGGGAATAAAGCTTTCTTT
TRBJ2-7	TRBD2	TRBV7-2	CASSLAATSGSKDF	TGTGCCAGCAGCTTAGCTGCGACTAGCGGGAGTAAGGACTTC
TRBJ2-3	TRBD2	TRBV7-2	CASSLVSGSSDTQYF	TGTGCCAGCAGCTTAGTTAGCGGGAGCTCTGATACGCAGTATTTT
TRBJ1-4	TRBD1	TRBV5-4	CASSLGGTGINEKLFF	TGTGCCAGCAGCTTGGGAGGGACAGGAATTAATGAAAAACTGTTTTTT
TRBJ2-3	TRBD2	TRBV18	CASSPGLAGTDTQYF	TGTGCCAGCTCACCAGGACTAGCGGGCACAGATACGCAGTATTTT
TRBJ2-7	.	TRBV9	CASSAGLPGPYEQYF	TGTGCCAGCAGCGCGGGACTCCCAGGCCCCTACGAGCAGTACTTC
TRBJ1-5	.	TRBV29-1	CSVGGYNQPQHF	TGCAGCGTGGGGGGATACAATCAGCCCCAGCATTTT
TRBJ1-5	TRBD1	TRBV28	CASSLSGTGVISNQPQHF	TGTGCCAGCAGTTTGTCCGGGACAGGGGTCATCAGCAATCAGCCCCAGCATTTT
TRBJ1-6	.	TRBV10-3	CATAGTEYNSPLHF	TGTGCCACTGCGGGGACGGAATATAATTCACCCCTCCACTTT
TRBJ2-2	TRBD2	TRBV5-1	CASSSRGGGTGELFF	TGCGCCAGCAGCTCGCGGGGGGGCGGCACCGGGGAGCTGTTTTTT
TRBJ2-3	TRBD1	TRBV6-2/TRBV6-3	CASSPGTGVGDTQYF	TGTGCCAGCAGCCCTGGGACAGGGGTTGGGGATACGCAGTATTTT
TRBJ2-3	TRBD2	TRBV19	CASSMKGLAGFTDTQYF	TGTGCCAGTAGTATGAAAGGACTAGCGGGATTCACAGATACGCAGTATTTT
TRBJ1-3	.	TRBV12-3/TRBV12-4	CASSSLSGNTIYF	TGTGCCAGCAGTTCTCTCTCTGGAAACACCATATATTTT
TRBJ1-2	.	TRBV19	CASSIRQPIYGYTF	TGTGCCAGTAGTATCCGACAGCCGATCTATGGCTACACCTTC